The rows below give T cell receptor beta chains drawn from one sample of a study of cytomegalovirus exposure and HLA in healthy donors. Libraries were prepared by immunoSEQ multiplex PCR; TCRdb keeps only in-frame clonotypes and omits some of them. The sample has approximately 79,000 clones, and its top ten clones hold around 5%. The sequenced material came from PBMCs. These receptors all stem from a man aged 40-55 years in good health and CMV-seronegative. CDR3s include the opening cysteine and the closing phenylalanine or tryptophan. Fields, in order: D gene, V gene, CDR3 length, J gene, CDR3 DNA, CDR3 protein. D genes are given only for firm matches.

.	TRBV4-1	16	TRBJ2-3	TGCGCCAGCAGCCAAGGGGGGGGCGAGAGCACAGATACGCAGTATTTT	CASSQGGGESTDTQYF
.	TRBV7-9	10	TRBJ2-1	TGTGCAATCAGGGATGATGAGCAGTTCTTC	CAIRDDEQFF
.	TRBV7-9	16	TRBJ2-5	TGTGCCAGCGAGGAGGGTGATTTAGGGATCCAAGAGACCCAGTACTTC	CASEEGDLGIQETQYF
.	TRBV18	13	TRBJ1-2	TGTGCCAGCTCACTTTCGGGGGGCGATGGCTACACCTTC	CASSLSGGDGYTF
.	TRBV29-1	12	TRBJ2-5	TGCAGCGTTGATTGGCAGCAAGAGACCCAGTACTTC	CSVDWQQETQYF
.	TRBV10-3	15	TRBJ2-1	TGTGCCATCAGTATACAGGAGGGCTCCTACAATGAGCAGTTCTTC	CAISIQEGSYNEQFF
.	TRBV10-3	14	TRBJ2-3	TGTGCCATCAGTGGGCAGGGTGGCTCAGATACGCAGTATTTT	CAISGQGGSDTQYF
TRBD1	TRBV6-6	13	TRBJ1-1	TGTGCCAGCAGACGACAGGGAAACACTGAAGCTTTCTTT	CASRRQGNTEAFF
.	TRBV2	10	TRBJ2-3	TGTGCCAGCCGGACAACCTGGACGGATTTT	CASRTTWTDF
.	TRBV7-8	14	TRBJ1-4	TGTGCCAGCAGCTTACGGACTGGGCGTGAAAAACTGTTTTTT	CASSLRTGREKLFF
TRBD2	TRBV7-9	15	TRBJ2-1	TGTGCCAGCAGCTTTGGCGGGAGAGGGAGCTATGAGCAGTTCTTC	CASSFGGRGSYEQFF
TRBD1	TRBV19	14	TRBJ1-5	TGTGCCAGTTCGGGACAGGGTGGAGGTCAGCCCCAGCATTTT	CASSGQGGGQPQHF
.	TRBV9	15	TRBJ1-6	TGTGCCAGCAGCGCCGGGGATAGAGGGCGATCACCCCTCCACTTT	CASSAGDRGRSPLHF
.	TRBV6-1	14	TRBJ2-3	TGTGCCAGCAGTGAAGCGGGAGTATACGATACGCAGTATTTT	CASSEAGVYDTQYF
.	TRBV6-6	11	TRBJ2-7	TGTGCCAGCTCCGGGAATTACGAGCAGTACTTC	CASSGNYEQYF
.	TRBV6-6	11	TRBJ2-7	TGTGCCAGCAGGGGAGGACTAGAGCAGTACTTC	CASRGGLEQYF
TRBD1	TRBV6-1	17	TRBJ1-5	TGTGCCAGCAGTGAAGAGGCAGGGGGCTTTATCAATCAGCCCCAGCATTTT	CASSEEAGGFINQPQHF
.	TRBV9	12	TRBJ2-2	TGTGCCAGCAGCGTACGAGGCGGGGAGCTGTTTTTT	CASSVRGGELFF
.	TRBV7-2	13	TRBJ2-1	TGTGCCAGCAGCTTAAGACAGTACAATGAGCAGTTCTTC	CASSLRQYNEQFF
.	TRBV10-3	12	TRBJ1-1	TGTGCCATCAGTGACACAAACCCTGAAGCTTTCTTT	CAISDTNPEAFF
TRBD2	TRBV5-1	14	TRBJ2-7	TGCGCCAGCAGCTTGGATCCTAGCGGCTACGAGCAGTACTTC	CASSLDPSGYEQYF
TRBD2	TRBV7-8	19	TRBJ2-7	TGTGCCAGCAGCTTAGGGTTTTCTCGGGGTGCGGGAGTAAAAACCGAGCAGTACTTC	CASSLGFSRGAGVKTEQYF
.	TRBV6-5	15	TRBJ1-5	TGTGCCAGCAGTCCCCGACAGAATAGCAATCAGCCCCAGCATTTT	CASSPRQNSNQPQHF
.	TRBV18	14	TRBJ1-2	TGTGCCAGCTCACCGATGGGGAGGCAAGGGGGCTACACCTTC	CASSPMGRQGGYTF
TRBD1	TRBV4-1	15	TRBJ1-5	TGCGCCAGCAGCCAACTAGGGACAGGGGATCAGCCCCAGCATTTT	CASSQLGTGDQPQHF
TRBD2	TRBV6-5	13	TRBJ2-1	TGTGCCAGCGGAGCGGGAGTGTACAATGAGCAGTTCTTC	CASGAGVYNEQFF
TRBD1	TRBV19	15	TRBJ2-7	TGTGCCAGTAGTATAGGAGGGACAGGGCATTACGAGCAGTACTTC	CASSIGGTGHYEQYF
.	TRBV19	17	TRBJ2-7	TGTGCCAGTAGTTTGGTGCAGACGGACGGGGTAGCCTACGAGCAGTACTTC	CASSLVQTDGVAYEQYF
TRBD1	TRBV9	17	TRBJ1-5	TGTGCCAGCCCTCCGGGACAGGCGGGTATTAGCAATCAGCCCCAGCATTTT	CASPPGQAGISNQPQHF
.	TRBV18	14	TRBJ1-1	TGTGCCAGCTCACTATATACAGGGAACACTGAAGCTTTCTTT	CASSLYTGNTEAFF
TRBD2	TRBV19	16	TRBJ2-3	TGTGCCAGTACCCCCACTAGCGGCCCTCCGGAGGATACGCAGTATTTT	CASTPTSGPPEDTQYF
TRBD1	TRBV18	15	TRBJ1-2	TGTGCCAGCTCACAAGGGACAGGGAGTGACTATGGCTACACCTTC	CASSQGTGSDYGYTF